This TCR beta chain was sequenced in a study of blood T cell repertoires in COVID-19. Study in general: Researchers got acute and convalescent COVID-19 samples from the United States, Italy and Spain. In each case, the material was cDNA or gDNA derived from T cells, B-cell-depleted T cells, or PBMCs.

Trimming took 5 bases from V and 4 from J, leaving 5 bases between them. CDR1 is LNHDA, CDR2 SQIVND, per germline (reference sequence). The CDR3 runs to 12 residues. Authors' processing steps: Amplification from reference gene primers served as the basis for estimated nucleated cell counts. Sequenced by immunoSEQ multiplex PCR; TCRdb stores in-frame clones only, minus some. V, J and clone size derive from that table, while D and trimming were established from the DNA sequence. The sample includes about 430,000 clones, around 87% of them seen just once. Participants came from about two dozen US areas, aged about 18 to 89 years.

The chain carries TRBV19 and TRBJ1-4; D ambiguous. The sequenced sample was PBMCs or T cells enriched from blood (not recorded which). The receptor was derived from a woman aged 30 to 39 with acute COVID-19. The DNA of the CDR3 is TGTGCCAGTAGTCCCCTTAATGAAAAACTGTTTTTT. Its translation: CASSPLNEKLFF.